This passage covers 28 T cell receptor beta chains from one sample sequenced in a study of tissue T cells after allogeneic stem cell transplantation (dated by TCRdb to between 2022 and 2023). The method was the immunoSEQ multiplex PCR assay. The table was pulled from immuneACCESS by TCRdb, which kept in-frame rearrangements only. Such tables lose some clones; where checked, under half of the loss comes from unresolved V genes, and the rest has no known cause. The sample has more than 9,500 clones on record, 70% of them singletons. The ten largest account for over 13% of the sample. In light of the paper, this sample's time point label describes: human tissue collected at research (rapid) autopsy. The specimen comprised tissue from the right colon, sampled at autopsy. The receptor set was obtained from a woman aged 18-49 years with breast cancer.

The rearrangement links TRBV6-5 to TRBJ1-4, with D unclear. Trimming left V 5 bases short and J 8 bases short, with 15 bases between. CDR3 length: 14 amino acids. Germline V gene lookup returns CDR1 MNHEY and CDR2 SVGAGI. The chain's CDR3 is CASSPLGGVEKLFF. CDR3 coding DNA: TGTGCCAGCAGTCCCCTAGGCGGGGTAGAAAAACTGTTTTTT.

CDR3 region: CASSLDRVSYNEQFF. CDR3 in DNA: TGTGCCAGCAGCTTAGACAGGGTCTCCTACAATGAGCAGTTCTTC. This rearrangement joins TRBV11-3 to TRBJ2-1, with a possible D match to TRBD1 (5 bases). V lost 0 bases, J lost 0 bases, and 6 bases lay in between. The germline CDR1 and CDR2 sequences are SGHNT and YENEEA. This CDR3 is built from 15 residues.

In DNA, the CDR3 is TGTGCCAGCAGTTACCGAGGACAGGGGATCTATGGCTACACCTTC. Amino acids: CASSYRGQGIYGYTF. J is TRBJ1-2 and V is TRBV6-5, with 9 nucleotides matching TRBD1. V shed 2 bases and J 4 bases; nucleotides not matched to a gene: 5. CDR1 and CDR2 (germline): MNHEY, SVGAGI. The CDR3 extends over 15 amino acids.

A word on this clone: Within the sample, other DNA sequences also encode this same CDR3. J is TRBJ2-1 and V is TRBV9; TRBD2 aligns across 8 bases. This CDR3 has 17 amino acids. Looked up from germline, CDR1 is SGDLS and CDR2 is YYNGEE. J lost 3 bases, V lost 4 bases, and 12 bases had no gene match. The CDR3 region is CASSPPGGGSSYNEQFF. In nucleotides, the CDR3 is TGTGCCAGCAGCCCCCCCGGGGGGGGGAGTAGCTACAATGAGCAGTTCTTC.

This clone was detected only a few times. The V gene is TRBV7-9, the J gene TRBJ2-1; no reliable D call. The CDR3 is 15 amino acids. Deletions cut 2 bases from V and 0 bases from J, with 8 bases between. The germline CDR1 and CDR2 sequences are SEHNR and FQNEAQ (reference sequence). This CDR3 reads CASSLQSVSYNEQFF. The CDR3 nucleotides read TGTGCCAGCAGCTTACAGTCAGTCTCCTACAATGAGCAGTTCTTC.

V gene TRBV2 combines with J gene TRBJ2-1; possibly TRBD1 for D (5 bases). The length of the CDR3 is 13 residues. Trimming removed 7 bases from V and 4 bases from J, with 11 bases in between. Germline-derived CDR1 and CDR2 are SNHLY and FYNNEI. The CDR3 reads CASTRDGYNEQFF. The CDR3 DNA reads TGTGCCAGCACCAGGGATGGGTACAATGAGCAGTTCTTC.

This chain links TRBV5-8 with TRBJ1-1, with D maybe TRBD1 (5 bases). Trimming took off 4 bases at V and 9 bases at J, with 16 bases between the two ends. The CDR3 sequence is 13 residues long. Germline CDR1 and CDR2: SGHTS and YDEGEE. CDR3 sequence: CASSRGRDWQAFF. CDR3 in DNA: TGTGCCAGCAGCCGAGGCCGGGACTGGCAAGCTTTCTTT.

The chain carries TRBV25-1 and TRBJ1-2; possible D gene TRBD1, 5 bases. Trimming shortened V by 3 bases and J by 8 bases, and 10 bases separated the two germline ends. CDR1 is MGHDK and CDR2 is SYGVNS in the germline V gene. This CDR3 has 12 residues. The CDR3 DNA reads TGTGCCAGCAGTGAGGGGGGAGGAGGCTACACCTTC. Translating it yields CASSEGGGGYTF.

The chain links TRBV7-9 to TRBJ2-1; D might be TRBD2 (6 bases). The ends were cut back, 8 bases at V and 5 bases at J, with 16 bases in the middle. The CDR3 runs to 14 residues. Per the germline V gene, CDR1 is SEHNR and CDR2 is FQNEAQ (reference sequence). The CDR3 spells CASWGGGNNNEQFF. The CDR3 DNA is TGTGCCAGCTGGGGAGGCGGGAACAACAATGAGCAGTTCTTC.

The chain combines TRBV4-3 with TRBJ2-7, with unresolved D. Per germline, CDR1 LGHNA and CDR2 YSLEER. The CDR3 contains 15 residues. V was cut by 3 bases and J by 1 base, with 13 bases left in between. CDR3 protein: CASSQTVQVSYEQYF. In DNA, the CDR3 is TGCGCCAGCAGCCAGACTGTACAAGTATCCTACGAGCAGTACTTC.

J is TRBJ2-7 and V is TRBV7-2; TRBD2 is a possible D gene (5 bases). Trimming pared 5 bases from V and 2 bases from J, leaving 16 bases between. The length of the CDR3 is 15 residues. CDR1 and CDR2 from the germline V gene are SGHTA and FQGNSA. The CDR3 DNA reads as TGTGCCAGCAGCCTTGGAAGGAGCGGCCCCTACGAGCAGTACTTC. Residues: CASSLGRSGPYEQYF. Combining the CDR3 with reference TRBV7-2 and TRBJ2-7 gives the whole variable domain GAGVSQSPSNKVTEKGKDVELRCDPISGHTALYWYRQSLGQGLEFLIYFQGNSAPDKSGLPSDRFSAERTGGSVSTLTIQRTQQEDSAVYLCASSLGRSGPYEQYFGPGTRLTVT.

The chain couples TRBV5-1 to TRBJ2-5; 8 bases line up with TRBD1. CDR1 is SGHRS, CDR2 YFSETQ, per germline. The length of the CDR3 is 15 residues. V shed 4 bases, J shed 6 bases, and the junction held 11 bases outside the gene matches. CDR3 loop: CASSADGQGLQTQYF. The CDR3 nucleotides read TGCGCCAGCAGCGCGGACGGACAGGGTTTACAGACCCAGTACTTC.

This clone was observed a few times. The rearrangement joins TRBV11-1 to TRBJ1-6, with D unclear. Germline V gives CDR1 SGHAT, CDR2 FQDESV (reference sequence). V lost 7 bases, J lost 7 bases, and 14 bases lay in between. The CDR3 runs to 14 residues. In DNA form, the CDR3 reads TGTGCCAGCACCCGGGGAACGGACAATTCACCCCTCCACTTT. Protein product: CASTRGTDNSPLHF.

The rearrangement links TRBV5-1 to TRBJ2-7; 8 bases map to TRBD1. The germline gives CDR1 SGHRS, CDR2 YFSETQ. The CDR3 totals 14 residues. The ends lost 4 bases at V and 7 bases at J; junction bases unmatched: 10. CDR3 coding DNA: TGCGCCAGCAGCCAGGGACAGGTCGAAGGGGAGCAGTACTTC. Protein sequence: CASSQGQVEGEQYF.

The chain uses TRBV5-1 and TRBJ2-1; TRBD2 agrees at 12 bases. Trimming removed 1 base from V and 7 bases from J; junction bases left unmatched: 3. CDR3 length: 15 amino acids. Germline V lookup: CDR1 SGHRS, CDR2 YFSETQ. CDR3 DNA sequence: TGCGCCAGCAGCTTGTTGCTAGCGGGAGGGAATGAGCAGTTCTTC. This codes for CASSLLLAGGNEQFF.

CDR3 in amino acids: CASSTTQGRYGYTF. In nucleotides, the CDR3 is TGTGCCAGCAGTACCACACAGGGACGCTATGGCTACACCTTC. This chain connects TRBV6-5 to TRBJ1-2; a possible D gene is TRBD1 (6 bases). From germline, CDR1 is MNHEY and CDR2 SVGAGI. V dropped 5 bases and J dropped 4 bases, with 14 bases sitting between them. The CDR3 has 14 residues.

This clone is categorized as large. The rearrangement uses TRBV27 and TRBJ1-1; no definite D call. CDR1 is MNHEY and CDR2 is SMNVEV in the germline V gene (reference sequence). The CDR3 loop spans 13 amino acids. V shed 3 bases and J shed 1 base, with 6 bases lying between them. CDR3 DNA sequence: TGTGCCAGCAGTTTTGGAGGGAACACTGAAGCTTTCTTT. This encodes CASSFGGNTEAFF.

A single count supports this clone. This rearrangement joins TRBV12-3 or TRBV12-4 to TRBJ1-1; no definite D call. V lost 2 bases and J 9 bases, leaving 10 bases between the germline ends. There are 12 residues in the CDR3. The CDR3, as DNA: TGTGCCAGCAGTTTAAGTGTCGCTCAAGCTTTCTTT. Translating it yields CASSLSVAQAFF.

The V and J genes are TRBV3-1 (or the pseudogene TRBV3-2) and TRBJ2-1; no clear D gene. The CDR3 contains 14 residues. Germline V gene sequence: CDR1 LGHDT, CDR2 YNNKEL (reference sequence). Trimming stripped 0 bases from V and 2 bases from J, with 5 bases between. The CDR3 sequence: CASSQEIAYNEQFF. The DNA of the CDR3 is TGTGCCAGCAGCCAAGAAATAGCCTACAATGAGCAGTTCTTC.

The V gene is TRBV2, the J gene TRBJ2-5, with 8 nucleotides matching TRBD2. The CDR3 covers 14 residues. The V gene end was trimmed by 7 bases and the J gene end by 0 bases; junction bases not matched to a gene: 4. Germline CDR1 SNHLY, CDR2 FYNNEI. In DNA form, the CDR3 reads TGTGCCAGCAAGCGGGAGAGGGACCAAGAGACCCAGTACTTC. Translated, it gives CASKRERDQETQYF.

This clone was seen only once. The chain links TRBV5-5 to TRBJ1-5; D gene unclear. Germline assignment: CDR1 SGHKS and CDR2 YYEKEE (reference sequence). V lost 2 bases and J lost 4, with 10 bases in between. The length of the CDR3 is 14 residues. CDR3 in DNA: TGTGCCAGCAGCTTACTTCCGGTAAATCAGCCCCAGCATTTT. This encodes CASSLLPVNQPQHF.

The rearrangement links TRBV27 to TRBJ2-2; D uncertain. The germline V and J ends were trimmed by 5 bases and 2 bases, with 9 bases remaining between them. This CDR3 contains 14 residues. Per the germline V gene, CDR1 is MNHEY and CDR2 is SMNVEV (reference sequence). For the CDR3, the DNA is TGTGCCAGCAGTCCCAGTCGTAACACCGGGGAGCTGTTTTTT. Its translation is CASSPSRNTGELFF.

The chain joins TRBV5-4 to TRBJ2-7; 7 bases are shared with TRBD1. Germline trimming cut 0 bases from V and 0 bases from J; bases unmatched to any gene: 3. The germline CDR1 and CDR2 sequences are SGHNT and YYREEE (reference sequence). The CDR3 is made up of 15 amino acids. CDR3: CASSLGQGISYEQYF. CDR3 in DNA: TGTGCCAGCAGCTTGGGACAGGGCATCTCCTACGAGCAGTACTTC.

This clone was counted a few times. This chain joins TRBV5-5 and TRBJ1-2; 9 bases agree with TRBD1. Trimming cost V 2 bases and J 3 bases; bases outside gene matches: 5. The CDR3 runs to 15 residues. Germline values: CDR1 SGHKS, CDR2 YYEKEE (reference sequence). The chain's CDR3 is CASSFRDREYYGYTF. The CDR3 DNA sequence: TGTGCCAGCAGCTTCCGGGACAGGGAGTACTATGGCTACACCTTC.

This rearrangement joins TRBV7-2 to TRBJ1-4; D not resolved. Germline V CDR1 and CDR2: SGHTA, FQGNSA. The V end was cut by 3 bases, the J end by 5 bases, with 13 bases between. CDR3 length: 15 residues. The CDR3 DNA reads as TGTGCCAGCAGCTTGAATGCCGGGGTGAATGAAAAACTGTTTTTT. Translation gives CASSLNAGVNEKLFF. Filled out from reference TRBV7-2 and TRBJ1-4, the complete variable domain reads GAGVSQSPSNKVTEKGKDVELRCDPISGHTALYWYRQSLGQGLEFLIYFQGNSAPDKSGLPSDRFSAERTGGSVSTLTIQRTQQEDSAVYLCASSLNAGVNEKLFFGSGTQLSVL.

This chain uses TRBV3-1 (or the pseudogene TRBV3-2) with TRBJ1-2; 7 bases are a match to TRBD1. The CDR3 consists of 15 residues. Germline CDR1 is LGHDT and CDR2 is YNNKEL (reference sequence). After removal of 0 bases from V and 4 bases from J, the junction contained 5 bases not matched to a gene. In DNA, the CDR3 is TGTGCCAGCAGCCAAGATTATGGGACAGTCTATGGCTACACCTTC. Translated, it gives CASSQDYGTVYGYTF.

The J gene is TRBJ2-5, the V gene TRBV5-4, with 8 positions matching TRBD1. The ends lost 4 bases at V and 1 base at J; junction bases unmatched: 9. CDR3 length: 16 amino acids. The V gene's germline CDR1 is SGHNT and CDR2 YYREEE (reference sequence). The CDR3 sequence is CASSPKGGQGQETQYF. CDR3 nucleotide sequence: TGTGCCAGCAGCCCTAAGGGTGGACAGGGCCAAGAGACCCAGTACTTC.

This CDR3 reads CASSKSLVGNQHF. As DNA, the CDR3 is TGTGCCAGTAGTAAATCTCTCGTGGGGAACCAGCATTTT. V usage is TRBV19 and J usage is TRBJ1-5; D not certain. Germline V gene sequence: CDR1 LNHDA, CDR2 SQIVND (reference sequence). This CDR3 is 13 amino acids long. V was pared by 4 bases and J by 12 bases, with 16 bases between.